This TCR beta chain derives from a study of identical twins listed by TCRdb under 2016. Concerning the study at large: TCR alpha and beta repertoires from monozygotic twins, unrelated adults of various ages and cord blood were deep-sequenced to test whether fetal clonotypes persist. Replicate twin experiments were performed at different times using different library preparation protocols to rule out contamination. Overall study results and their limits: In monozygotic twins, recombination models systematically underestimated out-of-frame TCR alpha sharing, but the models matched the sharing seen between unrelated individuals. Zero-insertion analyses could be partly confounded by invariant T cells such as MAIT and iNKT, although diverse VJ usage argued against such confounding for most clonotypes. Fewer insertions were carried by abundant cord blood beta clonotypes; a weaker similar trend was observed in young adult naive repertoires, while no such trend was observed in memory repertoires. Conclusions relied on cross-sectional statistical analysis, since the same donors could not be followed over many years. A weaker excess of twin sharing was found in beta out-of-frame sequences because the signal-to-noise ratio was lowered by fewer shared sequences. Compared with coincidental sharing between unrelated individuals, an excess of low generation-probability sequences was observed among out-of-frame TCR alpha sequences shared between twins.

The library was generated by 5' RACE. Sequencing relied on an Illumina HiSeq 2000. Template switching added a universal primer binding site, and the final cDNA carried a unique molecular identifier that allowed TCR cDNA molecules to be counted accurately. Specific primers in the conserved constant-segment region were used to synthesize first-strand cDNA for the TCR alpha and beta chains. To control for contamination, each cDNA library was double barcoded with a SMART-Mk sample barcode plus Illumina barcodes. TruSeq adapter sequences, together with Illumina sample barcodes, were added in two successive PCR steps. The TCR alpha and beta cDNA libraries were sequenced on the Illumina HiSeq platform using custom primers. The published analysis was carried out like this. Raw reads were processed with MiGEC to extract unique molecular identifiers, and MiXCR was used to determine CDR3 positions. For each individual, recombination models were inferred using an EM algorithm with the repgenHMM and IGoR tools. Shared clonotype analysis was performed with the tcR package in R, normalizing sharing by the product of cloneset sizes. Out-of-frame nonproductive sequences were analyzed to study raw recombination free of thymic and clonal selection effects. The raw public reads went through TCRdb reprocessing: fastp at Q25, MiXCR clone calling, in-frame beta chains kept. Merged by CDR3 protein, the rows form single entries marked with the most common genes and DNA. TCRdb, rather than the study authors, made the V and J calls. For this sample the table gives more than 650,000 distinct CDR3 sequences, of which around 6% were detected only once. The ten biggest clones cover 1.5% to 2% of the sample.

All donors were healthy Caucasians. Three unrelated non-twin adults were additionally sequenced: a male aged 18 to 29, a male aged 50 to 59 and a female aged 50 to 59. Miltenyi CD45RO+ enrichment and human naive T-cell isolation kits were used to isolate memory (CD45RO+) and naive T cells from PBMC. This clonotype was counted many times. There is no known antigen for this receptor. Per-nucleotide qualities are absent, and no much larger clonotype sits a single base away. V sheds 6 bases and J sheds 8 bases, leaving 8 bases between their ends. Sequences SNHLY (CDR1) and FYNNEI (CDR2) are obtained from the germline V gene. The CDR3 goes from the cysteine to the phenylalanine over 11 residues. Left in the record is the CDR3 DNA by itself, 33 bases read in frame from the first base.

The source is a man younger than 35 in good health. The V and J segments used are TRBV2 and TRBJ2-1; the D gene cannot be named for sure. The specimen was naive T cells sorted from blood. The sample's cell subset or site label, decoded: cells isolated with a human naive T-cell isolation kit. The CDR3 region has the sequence CASSESYEQFF. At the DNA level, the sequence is TGTGCCAGCAGCGAATCATATGAGCAGTTCTTC.